The TCR beta chain under discussion was sequenced for a study of blood T cell repertoires in COVID-19. As for the study in general: Collection of acute and convalescent COVID-19 samples took place in the United States, Italy and Spain.

Clones were read by immunoSEQ multiplex PCR, and TCRdb kept only the in-frame ones, dropping some. The sample lists approximately 300,000 clones; roughly 90% were seen once. This clone was counted only a few times. Participants reported their clinical history, and cohort assignment relied on those reports. V gave up 5 bases and J gave up 4 bases, with 11 bases separating them. The CDR3 runs 13 residues. The germline CDR1 and CDR2 sequences are SGHTA and FQGNSA. The specimen sequenced was PBMCs or T cells enriched from blood (not recorded which). The clonotype was recovered from a woman younger than 45 who had recovered from COVID-19. The V and J genes are TRBV7-2 and TRBJ1-2, with D possibly matching TRBD1 (5 bases). CDR3 sequence reads: CASSPQEGYGYTF. CDR3 nucleotide sequence: TGTGCCAGCAGCCCACAGGAGGGCTATGGCTACACCTTC.